This is a list of T cell receptor beta chains from one sample in a study of blood T cell repertoires in COVID-19. Clones were sequenced by immunoSEQ multiplex PCR, and TCRdb holds only the in-frame ones, with some missing. Found here are 250,000 or so clones, about four fifths of them singletons; the top ten hold about 1.8%. Sequencing input: PBMCs or T cells enriched from blood (not recorded which). All receptors derive from a man aged 60 to 75 who had recovered from COVID-19. Each CDR3 is given without its conserved first and last residue. Not all rows give a size; the values are once, few, many and, for expanded clones, a class.

abundance: -
v_gene: TRBV5-7
j_gene: TRBJ1-2
CDR3aa: ASSLKGGLRGYT

abundance: once
v_gene: TRBV29-1
j_gene: TRBJ1-2
CDR3aa: SVEVGTVYGYT

abundance: -
v_gene: TRBV7-3
j_gene: TRBJ1-1
CDR3aa: ASGENRDTEAF

abundance: -
v_gene: TRBV30
j_gene: TRBJ1-2
CDR3aa: AWDRGLGYGYT

abundance: -
v_gene: TRBV5-1
j_gene: TRBJ2-7
CDR3aa: ASRYDRGVEQY

abundance: -
v_gene: TRBV19
j_gene: TRBJ2-1
CDR3aa: ASSEIDSSYNEQF

abundance: -
v_gene: TRBV7-7
j_gene: TRBJ1-3
CDR3aa: ASSPDRAPGNTIY

abundance: -
v_gene: TRBV6-5
j_gene: TRBJ1-2
CDR3aa: ASSYSDGGYGYT

abundance: -
v_gene: TRBV5-6
j_gene: TRBJ1-3
CDR3aa: ASSTYRLDRDSGNTIY

abundance: few
v_gene: TRBV7-8
j_gene: TRBJ2-7
CDR3aa: ASSGRTGVAYEQY

abundance: -
v_gene: TRBV6-5
j_gene: TRBJ2-2
CDR3aa: ASIQDGNTGELF

abundance: -
v_gene: TRBV27
j_gene: TRBJ1-1
CDR3aa: ASSPRTGGGTEAF

abundance: -
v_gene: TRBV7-2
j_gene: TRBJ1-2
CDR3aa: ASSYIYGYT

abundance: few
v_gene: TRBV18
j_gene: TRBJ1-2
CDR3aa: ASSPPFGGTENGYT

abundance: once
v_gene: TRBV5-1
j_gene: TRBJ1-1
CDR3aa: ASSHGLTMNTEAF

abundance: -
v_gene: TRBV10-2
j_gene: TRBJ1-2
CDR3aa: ASSETRTGIYGYT

abundance: -
v_gene: TRBV30
j_gene: TRBJ1-2
CDR3aa: AWTREGGYT

abundance: -
v_gene: TRBV4-2
j_gene: TRBJ1-2
CDR3aa: ASSQTGSSGYGYT

abundance: -
v_gene: TRBV12-3/TRBV12-4
j_gene: TRBJ2-1
CDR3aa: ASSLDRVNEQF

abundance: -
v_gene: TRBV27
j_gene: TRBJ2-7
CDR3aa: ASSLSILGDRFSYEQY

abundance: -
v_gene: TRBV7-8
j_gene: TRBJ2-2
CDR3aa: ASSLALAGGANTGELF

abundance: -
v_gene: TRBV4-3
j_gene: TRBJ2-7
CDR3aa: ASSQGLDIEQY

abundance: few
v_gene: TRBV7-3
j_gene: TRBJ1-1
CDR3aa: ASSASRLGQANTEAF

abundance: -
v_gene: TRBV29-1
j_gene: TRBJ1-2
CDR3aa: SVVGAQNYGYT

abundance: few
v_gene: TRBV20-1
j_gene: TRBJ2-7
CDR3aa: SASNRVYEQY

abundance: -
v_gene: TRBV28
j_gene: TRBJ2-3
CDR3aa: ASSLVSGGSRDTQY

abundance: -
v_gene: TRBV7-2
j_gene: TRBJ1-2
CDR3aa: ASSLTGQGNYGYT

abundance: -
v_gene: TRBV30
j_gene: TRBJ2-5
CDR3aa: AWDRVLGETQY

abundance: -
v_gene: TRBV24-1
j_gene: TRBJ2-3
CDR3aa: ATSVTGGRDTQY

abundance: -
v_gene: TRBV27
j_gene: TRBJ1-1
CDR3aa: ASSTQGETEAF

abundance: -
v_gene: TRBV6-5
j_gene: TRBJ1-2
CDR3aa: ASRTTGIPYGYT

abundance: -
v_gene: TRBV19
j_gene: TRBJ1-5
CDR3aa: ASSLTGGNQPQH

abundance: -
v_gene: TRBV20-1
j_gene: TRBJ2-1
CDR3aa: SARDKAV

abundance: -
v_gene: TRBV2
j_gene: TRBJ1-4
CDR3aa: ASSVRTGASEKLF

abundance: few
v_gene: TRBV3-1/TRBV3-2
j_gene: TRBJ2-2
CDR3aa: ASSRDWTGELF

abundance: -
v_gene: TRBV7-6
j_gene: TRBJ2-1
CDR3aa: ASSLQGGYNEQF

abundance: -
v_gene: TRBV5-4
j_gene: TRBJ2-3
CDR3aa: ASSLMTGRHADTQY

abundance: -
v_gene: TRBV5-1
j_gene: TRBJ2-3
CDR3aa: ASSQGQGIDTQY

abundance: -
v_gene: TRBV9
j_gene: TRBJ1-3
CDR3aa: ASSVGTAGNTIY

abundance: -
v_gene: TRBV15
j_gene: TRBJ2-5
CDR3aa: ATSRDTTIQETQY

abundance: -
v_gene: TRBV7-9
j_gene: TRBJ2-3
CDR3aa: ASTLGSGGSTDTQY

abundance: once
v_gene: TRBV27
j_gene: TRBJ2-2
CDR3aa: ASSLSREELF

abundance: -
v_gene: TRBV5-8
j_gene: TRBJ1-5
CDR3aa: ASSFAGWGDSNQPQH

abundance: -
v_gene: TRBV18
j_gene: TRBJ1-5
CDR3aa: ASSPGGANNQPQH

abundance: -
v_gene: TRBV19
j_gene: TRBJ1-5
CDR3aa: ASSKGQGAYQPQH

abundance: -
v_gene: TRBV6-5
j_gene: TRBJ2-5
CDR3aa: ASSYRVQETQY

abundance: -
v_gene: TRBV27
j_gene: TRBJ1-2
CDR3aa: ASRGTGRGDGYT